Following are 31 T cell receptor beta chains from one sample sequenced in a study of blood T cell repertoires in COVID-19. Generated by immunoSEQ multiplex PCR, the TCRdb table keeps only in-frame clones and is missing some. The table has 130,000 or so clones, around nine tenths seen once. Sequencing input: peripheral blood. These receptors originate from a woman aged 55-70 years with acute or convalescent COVID-19.

The J gene is TRBJ2-5, the V gene TRBV6-5; D unclear. Trimming took 6 bases from V and 0 from J, leaving 5 bases between them. Germline CDR1 MNHEY, CDR2 SVGAGI. CDR3 length equals 12 residues. This chain's CDR3 is CASRRDQETQYF. CDR3 nucleotides: TGTGCCAGCAGACGGGACCAAGAGACCCAGTACTTC.

The genes are TRBV7-9 and TRBJ2-5; 11 bases align to TRBD2. CDR1 is SEHNR and CDR2 is FQNEAQ in the germline V gene (reference sequence). V shed 4 bases, J shed 4 bases, and the junction held 11 bases outside the gene matches. CDR3 size: 17 residues. This chain's CDR3 is CASSSGLAGVIRETQYF. The CDR3 DNA follows: TGTGCCAGCAGCTCCGGACTAGCGGGTGTCATAAGAGAGACCCAGTACTTC.

The J gene is TRBJ1-2, the V gene TRBV11-2, with 9 bases identical to TRBD1. V lost 1 base to trimming and J lost 6 bases; unmatched junction nucleotides: 12. Germline CDR1 SGHAT, CDR2 FQNNGV. The CDR3 length is 17 residues. The CDR3 reads CASSLVHILQGANGYTF. For the CDR3, the DNA is TGTGCCAGCAGCTTAGTCCATATATTACAGGGGGCTAATGGCTACACCTTC.

The V gene is TRBV4-3, the J gene TRBJ2-3, with 8 bases matching TRBD2. This CDR3 has 17 residues. The V segment lost 0 bases and the J segment 6 bases; nucleotides outside the gene matches: 11. Germline-derived CDR1 and CDR2 are LGHNA and YSLEER. The CDR3 is CASSQEGRAGGVDTQYF. In DNA form, the CDR3 reads TGCGCCAGCAGCCAAGAAGGCCGGGCGGGGGGCGTGGATACGCAGTATTTT.

This clone was seen a single time. The V call is TRBV30, the J call TRBJ1-1; 7 nucleotides align to TRBD1. The CDR3 length is 13 residues. V dropped 8 bases and J dropped 2; count of bases not matched to a gene: 8. The germline V gene encodes CDR1 GTSNPN and CDR2 SVGIG (reference sequence). Here the CDR3 reads CALTTGPNTEAFF. The CDR3 nucleotides read TGTGCCCTTACGACAGGGCCCAACACTGAAGCTTTCTTT.

The V call is TRBV27, the J call TRBJ1-2; D gene unclear. With 5 bases removed from V and 8 bases from J, the gap between germline ends came to 15 bases. The CDR3 consists of 13 residues. CDR1 MNHEY and CDR2 SMNVEV come from the germline V gene (reference sequence). In DNA, the CDR3 is TGTGCCAGCAGTCGGACCCAATCGGGGGGCTACACCTTC. It translates to CASSRTQSGGYTF.

The chain links TRBV6-6 to TRBJ2-4, with 8 bases identical to TRBD1. Germline V gene data show CDR1 as MNHNY and CDR2 as SVGAGI (reference sequence). The trim removed 5 bases at V and 5 bases at J, leaving 11 bases unmatched. The CDR3 spans 16 residues. The CDR3 protein is CASSIGQGLKENIQYF. The DNA of the CDR3 is TGTGCCAGCAGTATAGGACAGGGCTTGAAGGAAAACATTCAGTACTTC.

The chain carries TRBV5-5 and TRBJ2-7; 8 bases fit TRBD1. Trimming removed 4 bases from V and 0 bases from J; junction bases left unmatched: 3. The germline gives CDR1 SGHKS, CDR2 YYEKEE (reference sequence). CDR3 length: 14 residues. The CDR3 is CASSRDRSSYEQYF. The CDR3 region has the DNA TGTGCCAGCAGCCGGGACAGGAGCTCCTACGAGCAGTACTTC.

This rearrangement joins TRBV7-9 to TRBJ1-1; TRBD1 aligns across 11 bases. The CDR3 loop spans 16 amino acids. Unmatched junction bases numbered 10, after V lost 5 bases and J lost 5 bases. Looked up from germline, CDR1 is SEHNR and CDR2 is FQNEAQ (reference sequence). The CDR3 nucleotides are TGTGCCAGCAGCCCTGAGGGACAGGGGGAATGGACTGAAGCTTTCTTT. Its protein is CASSPEGQGEWTEAFF.

CDR3 in DNA: TGCGCCAGCAGCGTCGGGGACAGTGCGTTCTACGAGCAGTACTTC. It encodes CASSVGDSAFYEQYF. The V call is TRBV5-1, the J call TRBJ2-7, with TRBD1 identical over 7 bases. In germline, CDR1 is SGHRS, CDR2 YFSETQ. J was trimmed by 3 bases and V by 4 bases; bases with no gene match: 10. CDR3 size: 15 residues.

V and J are TRBV7-9 and TRBJ2-5; 12 nucleotides agree with TRBD1. Per the germline V gene, CDR1 is SEHNR and CDR2 is FQNEAQ (reference sequence). Trimming took 2 bases from V and 1 from J; bases not matched to a gene: 5. This CDR3 region has 17 residues. CDR3 in DNA: TGTGCCAGCAGCTTACCCTCGGGACAGGGGGCCCAAGAGACCCAGTACTTC. Translated, it gives CASSLPSGQGAQETQYF.

This clone was found once. The chain couples TRBV24-1 to TRBJ2-7; 8 nucleotides align to TRBD1. V shed 4 bases and J 4 bases; nucleotides not matched to a gene: 8. This CDR3 has 15 amino acids. From germline, CDR1 is KGHDR and CDR2 SFDVKD. CDR3 in DNA: TGTGCCACCAGTGACAGCAGGGGGCGCGGGTACGAGCAGTACTTC. Amino acids: CATSDSRGRGYEQYF.

The rearrangement joins TRBV4-2 to TRBJ2-3, with D unclear. The ends were cut back, 0 bases at V and 4 bases at J, with 8 bases in the middle. Germline values: CDR1 LGHNA, CDR2 YNFKEQ. This CDR3 is built from 14 residues. This chain's CDR3 is CASSQDSAADTQYF. DNA for the CDR3: TGTGCCAGCAGCCAAGACTCGGCGGCAGATACGCAGTATTTT.

V gene TRBV7-3 combines with J gene TRBJ2-3; tentatively, D is TRBD1 (5 bases). V was shortened by 5 bases and J by 6 bases, with 15 bases between the two germline ends. The CDR3 spans 14 residues. Germline assignment: CDR1 SGHTA and CDR2 FQGTGA. The CDR3 loop reads CASSPQGAFDTQYF. The CDR3 DNA follows: TGTGCCAGCAGCCCCCAGGGTGCTTTTGATACGCAGTATTTT. Supplemented by reference TRBV7-3 and TRBJ2-3, the full variable domain reads GAGVSQTPSNKVTEKGKYVELRCDPISGHTALYWYRQSLGQGPEFLIYFQGTGAADDSGLPNDRFFAVRPEGSVSTLKIQRTERGDSAVYLCASSPQGAFDTQYFGPGTRLTVL.

This clone appeared a few times. CDR3 bases: TGTGCCAGCAGCCGAGGGGGACAGACCAATTCACCCCTCCACTTT. Residues: CASSRGGQTNSPLHF. This chain uses TRBV2 with TRBJ1-6; TRBD1 matches at 7 bases. V shed 6 bases and J 7 bases; nucleotides not matched to a gene: 9. Germline V gene sequence: CDR1 SNHLY, CDR2 FYNNEI. This CDR3 comprises 15 residues.

The chain carries TRBV24-1 and TRBJ2-3, with a possible D match to TRBD1 (6 bases). V was trimmed by 3 bases and J by 2 bases, leaving 17 bases between them. Germline V gene data show CDR1 as KGHDR and CDR2 as SFDVKD. CDR3 length equals 17 residues. DNA of the CDR3: TGTGCCACCAGTGATGCCGAGAGGGGGTCTACCACAGATACGCAGTATTTT. The encoded protein is CATSDAERGSTTDTQYF.

The chain recombines TRBV4-2 with TRBJ2-7, with TRBD1 matching 8 bases. This CDR3 comprises 15 residues. Unmatched junction bases numbered 8, after V lost 1 base and J lost 6 bases. Germline CDR1 and CDR2: LGHNA and YNFKEQ. CDR3 nucleotides: TGTGCCAGCAGCCAAGTCGGGACAGGTTTGGTCGAGCAGTACTTC. It encodes CASSQVGTGLVEQYF.

V is TRBV9 and J is TRBJ1-1, with 7 bases fitting TRBD1. Germline V gives CDR1 SGDLS, CDR2 YYNGEE. There are 15 residues in the CDR3. Unmatched junction bases numbered 10, after V lost 3 bases and J lost 5 bases. In nucleotides, the CDR3 is TGTGCCAGCAGCGACCGACAGGGAGTTAATACTGAAGCTTTCTTT. Its translation: CASSDRQGVNTEAFF.

The gene calls are TRBV4-1 and TRBJ1-2; maybe TRBD1 (5 bases). This CDR3 is built from 14 residues. V shed 1 base and J shed 5 bases, with 11 bases lying between them. In germline, CDR1 is MGHRA, CDR2 YSYEKL. For the CDR3, the DNA is TGCGCCAGCAGCCAAGTCGGACAACAATATGGCTACACCTTC. Translated: CASSQVGQQYGYTF.

This clone showed up just a few times. The V gene is TRBV27, the J gene TRBJ1-2; a possible D gene is TRBD1 (6 bases). V dropped 1 base and J dropped 0 bases, with 9 bases sitting between them. The CDR3 is 15 residues long. Per germline, CDR1 MNHEY and CDR2 SMNVEV (reference sequence). The CDR3 DNA follows: TGTGCCAGCAGTTTATACAGGGCGGCTAACTATGGCTACACCTTC. Translated, it gives CASSLYRAANYGYTF.

This clone appeared a few times. The chain carries TRBV18 and TRBJ1-4; D may be TRBD1 (5 bases). The CDR3 length is 17 residues. V lost 0 bases to trimming and J lost 10 bases, with 21 bases between them. Germline values: CDR1 KGHSH, CDR2 LQKENI. The CDR3 nucleotides are TGTGCCAGCTCACCACCTACCACGGGGGGGTCCATCGGAAAACTGTTTTTT. Its protein is CASSPPTTGGSIGKLFF.

In DNA form, the CDR3 reads TGTGCCAGCAGAGGAGCCCGGGACAGGGGGCTTGGCACTGAAGCTTTCTTT. As protein: CASRGARDRGLGTEAFF. The rearrangement links TRBV2 to TRBJ1-1, with TRBD1 matching 12 bases. Germline V gene sequence: CDR1 SNHLY, CDR2 FYNNEI. The CDR3 loop spans 17 amino acids. The V gene end was trimmed by 6 bases and the J gene end by 4 bases; junction bases not matched to a gene: 12.

The rearrangement uses TRBV27 and TRBJ1-5; 8 positions agree with TRBD1. V lost 0 bases, J lost 2 bases, and 6 bases stayed unmatched. The V gene's germline CDR1 is MNHEY and CDR2 SMNVEV (reference sequence). The CDR3 has 17 amino acids. The CDR3 reads CASSLSLTGDGNQPQHF. DNA for the CDR3: TGTGCCAGCAGTTTATCTCTGACAGGGGATGGCAATCAGCCCCAGCATTTT.

This clone has more than one count but fewer than ten. This chain connects TRBV24-1 to TRBJ2-2, with TRBD1 identical over 7 bases. CDR1 is KGHDR, CDR2 SFDVKD, per germline. Germline trimming cut 2 bases from V and 4 bases from J; bases unmatched to any gene: 6. The CDR3 is made up of 16 amino acids. Here the CDR3 DNA reads TGTGCCACCAGTGATTCCTGGGACAGTCTCACCGGGGAGCTGTTTTTT. It translates to CATSDSWDSLTGELFF.

The V gene is TRBV4-1, the J gene TRBJ2-1; TRBD2 matches 15 bases. Germline assignment: CDR1 MGHRA and CDR2 YSYEKL. The CDR3 length is 18 residues. Unmatched junction bases numbered 4, after V lost 4 bases and J lost 0 bases. CDR3 residues: CASSRGLAGGSSYNEQFF. CDR3 bases: TGCGCCAGCAGCCGAGGACTAGCGGGGGGGAGCTCCTACAATGAGCAGTTCTTC.

This clone is a singleton in its sample. The CDR3 spells CASSLTNVNQPQHF. DNA for the CDR3: TGTGCCAGCAGCTTAACAAACGTTAATCAGCCCCAGCATTTT. The chain employs TRBV11-2 and TRBJ1-5, with unresolved D. CDR1 and CDR2 from the germline V gene are SGHAT and FQNNGV. Trimming removed 2 bases from V and 4 bases from J, with 9 bases in between. The CDR3 has 14 residues.

The chain links TRBV11-1 to TRBJ2-5, with D maybe TRBD1 (6 bases). Between the trimmed V and J ends, which lost 5 bases and 3 bases, there was a span of 19 bases. The CDR3 is 16 residues long. Germline values: CDR1 SGHAT, CDR2 FQDESV (reference sequence). CDR3 protein: CASSRVRGQAEETQYF. The CDR3 DNA reads as TGTGCCAGCAGCCGGGTTAGGGGACAAGCAGAAGAGACCCAGTACTTC.

This clone was observed a single time. This chain uses TRBV6-6 with TRBJ1-1; 7 positions agree with TRBD1. Unmatched junction bases numbered 11, after V lost 2 bases and J lost 5 bases. CDR1 MNHNY and CDR2 SVGAGI come from the germline V gene (reference sequence). The CDR3 covers 16 residues. CDR3 region: CASSYPTGLRGTEAFF. Written as DNA, the CDR3 is TGTGCCAGCAGTTACCCGACAGGGCTACGTGGAACTGAAGCTTTCTTT.

The chain recombines TRBV19 with TRBJ2-5; 7 nucleotides match TRBD2. The CDR3 is 15 residues long. Germline assignment: CDR1 LNHDA and CDR2 SQIVND (reference sequence). J was trimmed by 2 bases and V by 9 bases; bases with no gene match: 12. As DNA, the CDR3 is TGTGCCAGAGCACCTATTCTAGCGGATCAAGAGACCCAGTACTTC. Translated: CARAPILADQETQYF.

This clone was recorded once. This chain uses TRBV27 with TRBJ2-3; 8 nucleotides agree with TRBD1. CDR1 is MNHEY and CDR2 is SMNVEV in the germline V gene (reference sequence). V gave up 5 bases and J gave up 3 bases; unmatched junction bases: 7. The CDR3 consists of 15 residues. CDR3 bases: TGTGCCAGCAGTCGAACAGGGGGGTGGACAGATACGCAGTATTTT. It translates to CASSRTGGWTDTQYF.

The V gene is TRBV9, the J gene TRBJ1-1; 7 bases fit TRBD1. The CDR3 extends over 13 amino acids. Germline V gives CDR1 SGDLS, CDR2 YYNGEE. Trimming removed 4 bases from V and 4 bases from J; junction bases left unmatched: 4. The DNA for the CDR3 is TGTGCCAGCAGCCCGACAGGGAGCACTGAAGCTTTCTTT. Amino acid sequence: CASSPTGSTEAFF.